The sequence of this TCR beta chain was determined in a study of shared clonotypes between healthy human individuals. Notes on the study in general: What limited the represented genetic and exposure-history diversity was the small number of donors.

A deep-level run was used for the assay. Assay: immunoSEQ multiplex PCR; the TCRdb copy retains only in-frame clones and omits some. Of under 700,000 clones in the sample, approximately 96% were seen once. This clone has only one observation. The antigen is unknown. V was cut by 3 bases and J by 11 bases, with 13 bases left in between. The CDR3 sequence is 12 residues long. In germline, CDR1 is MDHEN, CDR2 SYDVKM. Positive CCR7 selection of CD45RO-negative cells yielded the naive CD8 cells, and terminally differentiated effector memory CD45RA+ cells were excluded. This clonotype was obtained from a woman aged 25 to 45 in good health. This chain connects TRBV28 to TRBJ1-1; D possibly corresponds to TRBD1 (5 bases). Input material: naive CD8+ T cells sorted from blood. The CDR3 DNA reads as TGTGCCAGCAGTTTGAGGTCAGGGAGGGCTTTCTTT. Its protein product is CASSLRSGRAFF.